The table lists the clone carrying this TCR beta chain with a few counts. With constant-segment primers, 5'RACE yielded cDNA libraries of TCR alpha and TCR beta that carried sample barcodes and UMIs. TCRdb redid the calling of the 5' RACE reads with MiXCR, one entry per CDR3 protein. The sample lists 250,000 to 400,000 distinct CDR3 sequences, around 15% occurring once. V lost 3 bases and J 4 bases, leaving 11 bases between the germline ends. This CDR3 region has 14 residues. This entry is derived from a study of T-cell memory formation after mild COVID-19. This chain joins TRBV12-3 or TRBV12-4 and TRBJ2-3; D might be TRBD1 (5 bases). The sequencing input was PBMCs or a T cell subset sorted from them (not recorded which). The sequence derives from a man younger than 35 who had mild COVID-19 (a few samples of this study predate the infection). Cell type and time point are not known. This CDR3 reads CASSLWGPADTQYF. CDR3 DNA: TGTGCCAGCAGTTTGTGGGGCCCCGCAGATACGCAGTATTTT.